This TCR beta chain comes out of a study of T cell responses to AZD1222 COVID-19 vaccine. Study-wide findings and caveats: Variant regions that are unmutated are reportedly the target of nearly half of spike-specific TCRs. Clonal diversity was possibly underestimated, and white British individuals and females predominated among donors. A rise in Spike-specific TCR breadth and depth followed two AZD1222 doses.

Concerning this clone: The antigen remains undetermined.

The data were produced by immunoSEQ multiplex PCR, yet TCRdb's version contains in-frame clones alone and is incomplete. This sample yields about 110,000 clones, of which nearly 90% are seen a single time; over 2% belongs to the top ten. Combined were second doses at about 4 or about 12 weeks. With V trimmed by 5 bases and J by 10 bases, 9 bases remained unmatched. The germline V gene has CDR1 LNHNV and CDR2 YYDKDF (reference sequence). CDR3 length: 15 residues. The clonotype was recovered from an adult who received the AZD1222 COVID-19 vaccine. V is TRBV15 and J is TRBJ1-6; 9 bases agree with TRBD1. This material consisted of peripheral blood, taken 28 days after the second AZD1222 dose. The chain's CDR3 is CATSSGTGTSSPLHF. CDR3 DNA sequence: TGTGCCACCAGCTCCGGGACAGGGACCAGCTCACCCCTCCACTTT.